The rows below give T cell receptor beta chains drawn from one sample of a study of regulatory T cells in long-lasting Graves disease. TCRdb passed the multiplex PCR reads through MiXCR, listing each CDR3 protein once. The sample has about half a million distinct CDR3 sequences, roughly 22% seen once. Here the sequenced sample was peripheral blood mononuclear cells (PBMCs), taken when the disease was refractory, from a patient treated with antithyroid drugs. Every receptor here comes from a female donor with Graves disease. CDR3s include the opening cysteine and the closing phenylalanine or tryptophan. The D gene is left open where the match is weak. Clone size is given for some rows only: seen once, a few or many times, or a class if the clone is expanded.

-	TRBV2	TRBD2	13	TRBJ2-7	TGTGCCAGCAGTGGTAGCGGGAGGTACGAGCAGTACTTC	CASSGSGRYEQYF
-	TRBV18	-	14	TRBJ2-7	TGTGCCAGCTCACCCCGCCTAGGTGACTACGAGCAGTACTTC	CASSPRLGDYEQYF
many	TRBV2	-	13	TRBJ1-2	TGTGCCAGCAGTGGCCCGACCGGGTATGGCTACACCTTC	CASSGPTGYGYTF
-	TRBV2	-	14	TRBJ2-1	TGTGCCAGCAGTGTGGCAGGCACGCTGGGTGAGCAGTTCTTC	CASSVAGTLGEQFF
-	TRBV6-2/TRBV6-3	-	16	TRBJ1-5	TGTGCCAGCAATCAAAGAAGGGTATCGGGCCATCAGCCCCAGCATTTT	CASNQRRVSGHQPQHF
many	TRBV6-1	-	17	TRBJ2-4	TGTGCCAGCAGTGACTTAACAGCGGGCCTAGCCAAAAACATTCAGTACTTC	CASSDLTAGLAKNIQYF
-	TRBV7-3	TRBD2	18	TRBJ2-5	TGTGCCAGCAGCCCACCCCTGACTAGCGGGGGGGCGTGGGAGACCCAGTACTTC	CASSPPLTSGGAWETQYF
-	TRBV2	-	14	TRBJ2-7	TGTGCCAGCAGCGAACAGGGACTATTTTACGAGCAGTACTTC	CASSEQGLFYEQYF
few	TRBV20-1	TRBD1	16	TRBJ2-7	TGCAGTGCTATCCCCCGATTGGGACAGGGGCTCTACGAGCAGTACTTC	CSAIPRLGQGLYEQYF
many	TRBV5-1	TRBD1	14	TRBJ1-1	TGCGCCAGCAGCTCAGGGGGTGTTGGCACTGAAGCTTTCTTT	CASSSGGVGTEAFF
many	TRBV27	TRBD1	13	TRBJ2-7	TGTGCCAGCAGTTTGGGACAGTTGGGCGAGCAGTACTTC	CASSLGQLGEQYF
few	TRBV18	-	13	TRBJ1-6	TGTGCCAGCTCACAAGGGTTCGGCTCACCCCTCCACTTT	CASSQGFGSPLHF
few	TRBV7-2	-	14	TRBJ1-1	TGTGCCAGCAGCTTATCAGGGATGGTCACTGAAGCTTTCTTT	CASSLSGMVTEAFF
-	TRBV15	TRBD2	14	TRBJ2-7	TGTGCCACCAGCACTAGCGGGAGGTCCAACGAGCAGTACTTC	CATSTSGRSNEQYF
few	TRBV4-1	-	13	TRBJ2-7	TGCGCCAGCAGCCAAGTATTTCGGGACCAGCAGTACTTC	CASSQVFRDQQYF
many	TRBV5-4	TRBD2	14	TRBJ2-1	TGTGCCAGCCGAGGAGCGGGAGGGAACAATGAGCAGTTCTTC	CASRGAGGNNEQFF
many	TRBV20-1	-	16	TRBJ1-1	TGCAGTGCTATGGAAGGGGCTCCTCCCCGTACCTCTGAAGCTTTCTTT	CSAMEGAPPRTSEAFF
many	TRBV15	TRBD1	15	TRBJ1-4	TGTGCCACCAGCAGAGAAAAGGGGGCGGGAGAAAAACTGTTTTTT	CATSREKGAGEKLFF
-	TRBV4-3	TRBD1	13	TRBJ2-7	TGCGCCAGCAGCCAATTGACAGGGAACGAGCAGTACTTC	CASSQLTGNEQYF
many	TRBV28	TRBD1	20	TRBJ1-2	TGTGCCAGCAGTTTTTCCCCCTCTGCGGTCGGGACAGGATTTATCTATGGCTACACCTTC	CASSFSPSAVGTGFIYGYTF
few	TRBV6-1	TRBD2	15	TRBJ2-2	TGTGCCAGCACCTGGACTAGCGGATCCACCGGGGAGCTGTTTTTT	CASTWTSGSTGELFF
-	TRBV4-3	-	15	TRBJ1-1	TGCGCCAGCAGCCAATTTCCTTCGGCGAACACTGAAGCTTTCTTT	CASSQFPSANTEAFF
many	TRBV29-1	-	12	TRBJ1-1	TGCAGCGTGGATAAGGGTGACCCTGAAGCTTTCTTT	CSVDKGDPEAFF
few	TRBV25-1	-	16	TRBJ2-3	TGTGCCAGCAGGACCCCCAAGGGGGAGTCGCCAGATACGCAGTATTTT	CASRTPKGESPDTQYF
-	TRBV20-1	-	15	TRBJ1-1	TGCAGTGCTAGAGATAGCCTCCCCATTGGGGGGGAAGCTTTCTTT	CSARDSLPIGGEAFF
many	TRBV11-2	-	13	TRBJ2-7	TGTGCCAGCAGCTTCCCGGGCCACTACGAGCAGTACTTC	CASSFPGHYEQYF
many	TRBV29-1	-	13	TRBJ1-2	TGCAGCGCCATCGACCCGGGATACTCCGGCTACACCTTC	CSAIDPGYSGYTF
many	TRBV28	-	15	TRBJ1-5	TGTGCCAGCAGTTTATCAGGGAGGGGTAATCAGCCCCAGCATTTT	CASSLSGRGNQPQHF
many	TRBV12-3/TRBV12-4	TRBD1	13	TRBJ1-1	TGTGCCAGCAGTCAGGACAGGGGGCGTCCGGATTTCTTT	CASSQDRGRPDFF
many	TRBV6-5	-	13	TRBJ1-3	TGTGCCAGCAGTTGGAGTTACGGAAACACCATATATTTT	CASSWSYGNTIYF
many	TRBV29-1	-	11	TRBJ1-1	TGCAGCGCGGGGACGGGCACTGAAGCTTTCTTT	CSAGTGTEAFF
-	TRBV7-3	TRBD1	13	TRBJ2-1	TGTGCCAGCAGCCTACAGGGGGCGAATGAGCAGTTCTTC	CASSLQGANEQFF
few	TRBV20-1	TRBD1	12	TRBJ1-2	TGCAGTGCGGTAACAGGGGGCGATGGCTACACCTTC	CSAVTGGDGYTF
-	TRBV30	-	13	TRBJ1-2	TGTGCCTGGAGTGAGCCGGGGGCGGGAGGCTACACCTTC	CAWSEPGAGGYTF
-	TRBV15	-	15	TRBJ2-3	TGTGCCACCAGCAGAGGTGGGGGACTCACAGATACGCAGTATTTT	CATSRGGGLTDTQYF
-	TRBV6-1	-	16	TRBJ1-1	TGTGCCAGCAGAAACGACAGAACACCAACTAACACTGAAGCTTTCTTT	CASRNDRTPTNTEAFF
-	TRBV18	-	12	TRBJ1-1	TGTGCCAGCCCACCAGCTGGAACTGAAGCTTTCTTT	CASPPAGTEAFF
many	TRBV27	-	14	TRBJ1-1	TGTGCCAGCAGTTTAAGGGACAAGAACACTGAAGCTTTCTTT	CASSLRDKNTEAFF
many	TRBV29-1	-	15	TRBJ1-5	TGCAGCGTTCGGTTGGGGGCGGTGGCCAATCAGCCCCAGCATTTT	CSVRLGAVANQPQHF
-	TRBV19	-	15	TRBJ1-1	TGTGCCAGTAATCTTGCGGGGCGTGGTAACACTGAAGCTTTCTTT	CASNLAGRGNTEAFF
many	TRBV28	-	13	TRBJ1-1	TGTGCCAGCAGTTTCCAGGGGAATGGTGAAGCTTTCTTT	CASSFQGNGEAFF
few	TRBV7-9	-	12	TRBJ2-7	TGTGCCAGCAGCCGCTCGGGGCAGAGGGAGATCTTC	CASSRSGQREIF
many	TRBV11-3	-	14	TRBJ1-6	TGTGCCAGCAGCTTCTTAGCCGTCGGGTCACCCCTCCACTTT	CASSFLAVGSPLHF
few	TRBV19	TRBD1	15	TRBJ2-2	TGTGCCAGTTGTACAGGGGGCTCTTTCACCGGGGAGCTGTTTTTT	CASCTGGSFTGELFF
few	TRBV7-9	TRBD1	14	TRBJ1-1	TGTGCCAGCAGCTCCGGGACAGGGGCCACTGAAGCTTTCTTT	CASSSGTGATEAFF
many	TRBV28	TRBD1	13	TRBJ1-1	TGTGCCAGCAGTGACACAGGGGGAGCTGAAGCTTTCTTT	CASSDTGGAEAFF
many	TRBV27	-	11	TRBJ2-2	TGTGCCAGCAGCGGGCGGAGGGAGCTGTTTTTT	CASSGRRELFF
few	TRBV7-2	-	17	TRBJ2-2	TGTGCCAGCAGCGCCCGCGTCGGGGGTGTGTACACCGGGGAGCTGTTTTTT	CASSARVGGVYTGELFF
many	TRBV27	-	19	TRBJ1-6	TGTGCCAGCAGTTTTACCTTGCCGGGGGGCCAAGGGTGGAATTCACCCCTCCACTTT	CASSFTLPGGQGWNSPLHF
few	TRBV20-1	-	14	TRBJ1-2	TGCAGTGCTTGGGCCACCTCCCCTTCCCCTGGCTACACCTTC	CSAWATSPSPGYTF
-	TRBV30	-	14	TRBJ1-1	TGTGCCTGGAGTAAGGGACAAATGAACACTGAAGCTTTCTTT	CAWSKGQMNTEAFF
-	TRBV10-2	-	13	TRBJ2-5	TGCGCCAGCAGTGAGTCGGGCCCGGGTACCCAGTACTTC	CASSESGPGTQYF
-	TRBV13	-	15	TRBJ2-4	TGTGCCAGCAGCCCAGGGGATTCAGCCAAAAACATTCAGTACTTC	CASSPGDSAKNIQYF